A single sample is the source of the 2 T cell receptor beta chains below, sequenced in a study of siplizumab effects on memory and regulatory T cells. The method was immunoSEQ multiplex PCR; TCRdb's version includes in-frame clones alone and lacks a portion of them. The table lists about 55,000 clones, 95% to 97% of them singletons. Sequences were obtained from naive CD4+ T cells sorted from blood. These receptor sequences come from a human donor in good health.

The rearrangement links TRBV12-2 to TRBJ2-2; whether TRBD1, the table's D call, matches the DNA was not checked. TRBV12-2 is shown as a pseudogene. The CDR3 covers 16 residues. The CDR3 here is CASRTGTALNTGELFF. Here the CDR3 DNA reads TGTGCAAGTCGCACCGGGACAGCCCTGAACACCGGGGAGCTGTTTTTT.

The rearrangement joins TRBV9 to TRBJ1-3; tentatively, D is TRBD1 (5 bases). Trimming removed 0 bases from V and 0 bases from J, with 7 bases in between. The CDR3 contains 15 residues. The germline CDR1 and CDR2 sequences are SGDLS and YYNGEE. The CDR3 is CASSVGDGSGNTIYF. The CDR3 region has the DNA TGTGCCAGCAGCGTAGGGGACGGCTCTGGAAACACCATATATTTT.